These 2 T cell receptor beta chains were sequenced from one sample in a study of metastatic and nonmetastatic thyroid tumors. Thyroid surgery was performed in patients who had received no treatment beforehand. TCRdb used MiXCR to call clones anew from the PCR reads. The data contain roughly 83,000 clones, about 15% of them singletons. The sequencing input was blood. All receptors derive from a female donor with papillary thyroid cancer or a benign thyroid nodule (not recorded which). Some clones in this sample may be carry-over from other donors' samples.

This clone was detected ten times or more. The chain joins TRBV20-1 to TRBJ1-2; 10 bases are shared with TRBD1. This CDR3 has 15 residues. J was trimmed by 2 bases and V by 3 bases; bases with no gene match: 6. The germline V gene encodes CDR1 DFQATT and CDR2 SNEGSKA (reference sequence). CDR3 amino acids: CSARTGGDFNYGYTF. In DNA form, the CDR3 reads TGCAGTGCTAGGACAGGGGGCGATTTCAACTATGGCTACACCTTC.

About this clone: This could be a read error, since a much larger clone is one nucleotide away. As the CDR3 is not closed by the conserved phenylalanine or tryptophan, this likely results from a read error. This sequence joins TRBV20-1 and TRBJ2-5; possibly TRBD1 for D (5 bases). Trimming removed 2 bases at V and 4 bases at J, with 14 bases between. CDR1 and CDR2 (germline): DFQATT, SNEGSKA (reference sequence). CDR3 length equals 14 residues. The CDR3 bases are TGCAGTGCTAGAAGGCAGGGAAGAGGAGAGACCCAGTACCTC. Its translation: CSARRQGRGETQYL.